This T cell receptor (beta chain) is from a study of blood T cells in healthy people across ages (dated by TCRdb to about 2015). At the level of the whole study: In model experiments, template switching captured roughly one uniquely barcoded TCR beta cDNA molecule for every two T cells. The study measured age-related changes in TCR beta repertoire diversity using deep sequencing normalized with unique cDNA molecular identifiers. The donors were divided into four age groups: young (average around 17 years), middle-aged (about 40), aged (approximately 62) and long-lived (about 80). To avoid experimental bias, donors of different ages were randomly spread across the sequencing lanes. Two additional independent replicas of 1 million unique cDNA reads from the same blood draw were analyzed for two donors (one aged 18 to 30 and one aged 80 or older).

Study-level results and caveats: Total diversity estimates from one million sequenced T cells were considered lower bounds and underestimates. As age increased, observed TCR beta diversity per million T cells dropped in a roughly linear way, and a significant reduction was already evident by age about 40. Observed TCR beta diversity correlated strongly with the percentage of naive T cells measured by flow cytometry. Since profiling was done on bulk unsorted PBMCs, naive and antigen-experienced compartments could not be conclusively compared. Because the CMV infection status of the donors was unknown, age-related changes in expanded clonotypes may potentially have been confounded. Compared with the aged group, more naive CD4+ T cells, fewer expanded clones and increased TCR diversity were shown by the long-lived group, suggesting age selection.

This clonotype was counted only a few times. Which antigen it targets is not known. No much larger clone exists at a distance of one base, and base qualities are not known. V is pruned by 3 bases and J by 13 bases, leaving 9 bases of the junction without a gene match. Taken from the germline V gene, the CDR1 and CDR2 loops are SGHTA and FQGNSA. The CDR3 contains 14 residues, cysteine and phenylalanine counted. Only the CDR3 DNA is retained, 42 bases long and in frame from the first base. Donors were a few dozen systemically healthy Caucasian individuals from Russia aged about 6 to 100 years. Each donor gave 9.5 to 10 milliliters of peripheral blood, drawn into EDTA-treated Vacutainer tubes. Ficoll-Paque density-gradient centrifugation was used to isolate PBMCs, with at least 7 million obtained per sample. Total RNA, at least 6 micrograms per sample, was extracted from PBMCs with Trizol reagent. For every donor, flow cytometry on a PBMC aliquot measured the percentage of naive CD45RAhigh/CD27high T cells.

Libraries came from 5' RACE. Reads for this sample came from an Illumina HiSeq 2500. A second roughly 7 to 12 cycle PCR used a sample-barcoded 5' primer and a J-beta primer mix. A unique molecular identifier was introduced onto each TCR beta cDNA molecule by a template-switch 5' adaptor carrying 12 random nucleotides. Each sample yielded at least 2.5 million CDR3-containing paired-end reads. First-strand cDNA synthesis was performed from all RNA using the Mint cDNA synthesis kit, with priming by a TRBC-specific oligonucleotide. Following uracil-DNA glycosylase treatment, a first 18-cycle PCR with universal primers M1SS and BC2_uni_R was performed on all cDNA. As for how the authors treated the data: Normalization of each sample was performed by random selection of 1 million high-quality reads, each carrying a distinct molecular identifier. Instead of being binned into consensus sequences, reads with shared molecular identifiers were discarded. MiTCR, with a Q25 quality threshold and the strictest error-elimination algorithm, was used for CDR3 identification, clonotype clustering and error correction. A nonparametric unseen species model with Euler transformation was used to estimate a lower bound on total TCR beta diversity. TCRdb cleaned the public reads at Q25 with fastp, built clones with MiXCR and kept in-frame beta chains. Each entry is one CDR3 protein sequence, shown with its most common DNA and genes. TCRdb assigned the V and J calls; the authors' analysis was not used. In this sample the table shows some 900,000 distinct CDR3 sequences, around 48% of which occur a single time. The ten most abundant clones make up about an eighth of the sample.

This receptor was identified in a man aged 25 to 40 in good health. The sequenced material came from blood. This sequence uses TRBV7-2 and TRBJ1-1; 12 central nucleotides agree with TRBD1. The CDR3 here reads CASSFLLGTGGVFF. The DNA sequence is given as TGTGCCAGCAGCTTTCTTTTGGGGACAGGGGGCGTTTTCTTT.